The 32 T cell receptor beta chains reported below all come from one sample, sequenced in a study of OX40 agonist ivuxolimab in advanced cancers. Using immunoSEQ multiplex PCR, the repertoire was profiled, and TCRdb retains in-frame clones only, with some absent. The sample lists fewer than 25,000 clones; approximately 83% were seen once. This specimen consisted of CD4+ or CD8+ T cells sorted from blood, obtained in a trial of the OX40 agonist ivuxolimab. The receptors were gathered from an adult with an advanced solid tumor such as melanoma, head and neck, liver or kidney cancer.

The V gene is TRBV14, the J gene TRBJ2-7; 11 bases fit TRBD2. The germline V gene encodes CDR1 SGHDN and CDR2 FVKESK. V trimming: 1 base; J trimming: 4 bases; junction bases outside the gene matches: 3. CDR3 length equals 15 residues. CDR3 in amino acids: CASSQVLAGVYEQYF. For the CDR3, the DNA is TGTGCCAGCAGCCAAGTACTAGCGGGAGTATACGAGCAGTACTTC.

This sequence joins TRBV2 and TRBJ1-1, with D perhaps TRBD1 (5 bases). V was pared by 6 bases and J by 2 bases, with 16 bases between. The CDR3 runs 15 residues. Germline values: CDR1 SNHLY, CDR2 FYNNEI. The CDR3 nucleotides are TGTGCCAGCAGACCATGGGGGGAAAAAAACACTGAAGCTTTCTTT. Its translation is CASRPWGEKNTEAFF.

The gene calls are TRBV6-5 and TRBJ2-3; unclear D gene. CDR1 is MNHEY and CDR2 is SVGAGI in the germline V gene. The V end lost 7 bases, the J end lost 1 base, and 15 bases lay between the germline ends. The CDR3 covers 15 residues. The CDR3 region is CASTASRVRTDTQYF. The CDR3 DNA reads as TGTGCCAGCACTGCCTCCAGAGTCCGCACAGATACGCAGTATTTT.

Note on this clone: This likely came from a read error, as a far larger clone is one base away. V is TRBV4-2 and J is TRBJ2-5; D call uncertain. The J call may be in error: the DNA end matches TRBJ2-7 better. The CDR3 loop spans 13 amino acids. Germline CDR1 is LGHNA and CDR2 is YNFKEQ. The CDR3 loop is CASSLQNRDEQYF. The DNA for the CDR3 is TGTGCCAGCAGCCTTCAGAACCGGGACGAGCAGTACTTC.

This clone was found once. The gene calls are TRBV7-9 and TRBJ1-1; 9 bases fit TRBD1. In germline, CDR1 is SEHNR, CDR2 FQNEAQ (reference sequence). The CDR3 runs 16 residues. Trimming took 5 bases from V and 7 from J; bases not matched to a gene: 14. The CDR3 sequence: CASSLASTGGEIEAFF. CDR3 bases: TGTGCCAGCAGCCTTGCGTCGACAGGGGGTGAAATTGAAGCTTTCTTT.

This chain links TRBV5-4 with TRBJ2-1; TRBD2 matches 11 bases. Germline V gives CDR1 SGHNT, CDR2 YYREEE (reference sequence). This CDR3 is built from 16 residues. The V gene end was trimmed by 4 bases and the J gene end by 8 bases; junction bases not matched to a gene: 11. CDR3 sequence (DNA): TGTGCCAGCAGCAGGTTAGCGGGAGGGCCTGGTGATGAGCAGTTCTTC. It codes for CASSRLAGGPGDEQFF.

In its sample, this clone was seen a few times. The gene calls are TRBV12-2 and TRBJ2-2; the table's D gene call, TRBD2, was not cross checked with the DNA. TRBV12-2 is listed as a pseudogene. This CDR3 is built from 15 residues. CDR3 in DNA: TGTGCAAGTCGCTTAGCGCCCGAGCGATCCGGGGAGCTGTTTTTT. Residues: CASRLAPERSGELFF.

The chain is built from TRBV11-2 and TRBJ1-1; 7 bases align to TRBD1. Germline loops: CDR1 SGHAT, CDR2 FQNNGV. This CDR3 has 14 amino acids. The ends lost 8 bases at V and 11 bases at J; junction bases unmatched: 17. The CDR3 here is CASGPNTGQPFAFF. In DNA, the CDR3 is TGTGCCAGCGGCCCTAACACGGGACAGCCTTTTGCTTTCTTT. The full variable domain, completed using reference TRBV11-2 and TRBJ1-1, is EAGVAQSPRYKIIEKRQSVAFWCNPISGHATLYWYQQILGQGPKLLIQFQNNGVVDDSQLPKDRFSAERLKGVDSTLKIQPAKLEDSAVYLCASGPNTGQPFAFFGQGTRLTVV.

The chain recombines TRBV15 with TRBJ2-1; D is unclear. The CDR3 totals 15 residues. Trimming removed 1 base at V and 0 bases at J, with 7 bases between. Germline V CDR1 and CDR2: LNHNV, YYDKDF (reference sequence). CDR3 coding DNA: TGTGCCACCAGCAGAGGAGCTGCCTCCTACAATGAGCAGTTCTTC. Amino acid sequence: CATSRGAASYNEQFF.

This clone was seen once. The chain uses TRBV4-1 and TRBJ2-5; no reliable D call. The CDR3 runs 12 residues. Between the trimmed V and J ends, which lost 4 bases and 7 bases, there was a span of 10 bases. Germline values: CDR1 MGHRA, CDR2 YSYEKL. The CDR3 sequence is CASSPASGTQYF. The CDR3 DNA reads TGCGCCAGCAGCCCGGCATCGGGGACCCAGTACTTC.

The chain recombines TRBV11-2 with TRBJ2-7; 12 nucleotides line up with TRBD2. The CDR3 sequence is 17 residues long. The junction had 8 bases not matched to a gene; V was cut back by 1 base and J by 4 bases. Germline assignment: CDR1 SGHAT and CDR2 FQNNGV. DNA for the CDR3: TGTGCCAGCAGCTTAGGCCCAGGACTAGCGGGATATTACGAGCAGTACTTC. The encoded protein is CASSLGPGLAGYYEQYF.

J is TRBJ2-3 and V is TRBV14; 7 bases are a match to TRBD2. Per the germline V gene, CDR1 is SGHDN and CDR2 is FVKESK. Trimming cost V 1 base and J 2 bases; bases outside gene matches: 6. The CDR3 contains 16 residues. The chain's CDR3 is CASSQVGREFTDTQYF. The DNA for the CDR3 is TGTGCCAGCAGCCAAGTCGGGCGGGAGTTCACAGATACGCAGTATTTT.

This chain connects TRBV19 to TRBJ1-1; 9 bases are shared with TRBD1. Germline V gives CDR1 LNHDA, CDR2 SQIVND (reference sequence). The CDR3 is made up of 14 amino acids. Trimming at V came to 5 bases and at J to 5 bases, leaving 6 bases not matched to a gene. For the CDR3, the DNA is TGTGCCAGTAGTGCGGACAGGGGTCGTACTGAAGCTTTCTTT. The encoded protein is CASSADRGRTEAFF.

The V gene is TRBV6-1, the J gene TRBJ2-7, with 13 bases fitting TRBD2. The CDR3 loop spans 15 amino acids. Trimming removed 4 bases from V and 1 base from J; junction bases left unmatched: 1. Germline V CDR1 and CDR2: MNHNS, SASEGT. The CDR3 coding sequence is TGTGCCAGCAGTGGGGGACTAGCGGGATCCTACGAGCAGTACTTC. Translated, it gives CASSGGLAGSYEQYF.

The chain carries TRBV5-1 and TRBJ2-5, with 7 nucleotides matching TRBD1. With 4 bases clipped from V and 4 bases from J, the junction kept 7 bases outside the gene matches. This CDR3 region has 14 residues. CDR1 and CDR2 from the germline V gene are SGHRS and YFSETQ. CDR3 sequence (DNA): TGCGCCAGCAGCGCAGACAGGGTACGAGAGACCCAGTACTTC. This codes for CASSADRVRETQYF.

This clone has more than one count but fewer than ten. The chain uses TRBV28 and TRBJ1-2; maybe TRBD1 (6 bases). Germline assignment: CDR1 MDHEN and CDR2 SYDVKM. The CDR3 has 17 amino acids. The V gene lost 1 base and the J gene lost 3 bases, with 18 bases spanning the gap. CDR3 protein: CASSLLGTGPLDYGYTF. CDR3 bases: TGTGCCAGCAGTTTATTGGGCACAGGGCCCCTCGACTATGGCTACACCTTC.

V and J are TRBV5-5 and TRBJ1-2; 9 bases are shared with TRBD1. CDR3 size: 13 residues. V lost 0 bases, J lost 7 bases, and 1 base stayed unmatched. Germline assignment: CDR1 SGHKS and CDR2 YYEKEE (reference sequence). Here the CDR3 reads CASSLDRGPGYTF. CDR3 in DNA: TGTGCCAGCAGCTTGGACAGGGGGCCTGGCTACACCTTC.

The CDR3 DNA follows: TGTGCCAGCAGCCAGGGCCCAAGCAGCACCGGGGAGCTGTTTTTT. Encoded protein: CASSQGPSSTGELFF. This chain uses TRBV11-3 with TRBJ2-2; a possible D gene is TRBD1 (5 bases). The germline gives CDR1 SGHNT, CDR2 YENEEA. Trimming cost V 5 bases and J 4 bases, with 14 bases left between them. This CDR3 contains 15 residues. Supplemented by reference TRBV11-3 and TRBJ2-2, the full variable domain reads EAGVVQSPRYKIIEKKQPVAFWCNPISGHNTLYWYLQNLGQGPELLIRYENEEAVDDSQLPKDRFSAERLKGVDSTLKIQPAELGDSAVYLCASSQGPSSTGELFFGEGSRLTVL.

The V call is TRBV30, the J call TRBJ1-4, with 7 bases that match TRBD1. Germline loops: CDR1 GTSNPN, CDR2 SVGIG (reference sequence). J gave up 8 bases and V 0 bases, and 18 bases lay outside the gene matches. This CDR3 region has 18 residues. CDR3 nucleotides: TGTGCCTGGAGTGTTCTCGGGACAGACCCCCTCATCCGCGAAAAACTGTTTTTT. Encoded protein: CAWSVLGTDPLIREKLFF.

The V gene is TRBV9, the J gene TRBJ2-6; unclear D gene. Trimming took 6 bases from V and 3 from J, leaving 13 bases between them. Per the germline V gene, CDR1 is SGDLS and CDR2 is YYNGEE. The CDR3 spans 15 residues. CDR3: CASTLGRDGANVLTF. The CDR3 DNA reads TGTGCCAGCACCCTCGGTAGGGATGGGGCCAACGTCCTGACTTTC. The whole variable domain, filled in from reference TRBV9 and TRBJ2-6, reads DSGVTQTPKHLITATGQRVTLRCSPRSGDLSVYWYQQSLDQGLQFLIQYYNGEERAKGNILERFSAQQFPDLHSELNLSSLELGDSALYFCASTLGRDGANVLTFGAGSRLTVL.

CDR3 bases: TGTGCCAGTAGGAACCCACTAGCGTACAATGAGCAGTTCTTC. Its translation is CASRNPLAYNEQFF. The rearrangement joins TRBV19 to TRBJ2-1; 7 bases are shared with TRBD2. The germline V gene has CDR1 LNHDA and CDR2 SQIVND (reference sequence). Trimming removed 6 bases from V and 4 bases from J; junction bases left unmatched: 6. This CDR3 is 14 amino acids long.

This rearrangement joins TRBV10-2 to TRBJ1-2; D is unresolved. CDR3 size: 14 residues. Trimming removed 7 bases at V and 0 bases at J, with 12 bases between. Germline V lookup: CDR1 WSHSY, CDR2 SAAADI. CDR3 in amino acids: CASMGWQANYGYTF. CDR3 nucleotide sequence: TGCGCCAGCATGGGGTGGCAGGCTAACTATGGCTACACCTTC.

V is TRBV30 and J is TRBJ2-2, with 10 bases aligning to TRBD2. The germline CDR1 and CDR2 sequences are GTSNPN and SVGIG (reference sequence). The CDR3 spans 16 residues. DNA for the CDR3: TGTGCGTCACACTTCGAACTAGCGGGATCAACCGGGGAGCTGTTTTTT. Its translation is CASHFELAGSTGELFF.

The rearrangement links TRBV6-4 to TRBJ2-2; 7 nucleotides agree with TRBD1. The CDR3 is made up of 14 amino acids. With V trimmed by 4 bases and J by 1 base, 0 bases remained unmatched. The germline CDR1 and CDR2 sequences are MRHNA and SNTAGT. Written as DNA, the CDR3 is TGTGCCAGCAGTGGACAGGGGAACACCGGGGAGCTGTTTTTT. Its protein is CASSGQGNTGELFF.

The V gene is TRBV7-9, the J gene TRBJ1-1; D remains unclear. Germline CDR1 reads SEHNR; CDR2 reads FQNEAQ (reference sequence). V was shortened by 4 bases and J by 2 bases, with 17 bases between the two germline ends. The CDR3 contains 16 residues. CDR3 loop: CASSSMPGHGNTEAFF. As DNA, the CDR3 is TGTGCCAGCAGCTCCATGCCGGGCCACGGAAACACTGAAGCTTTCTTT.

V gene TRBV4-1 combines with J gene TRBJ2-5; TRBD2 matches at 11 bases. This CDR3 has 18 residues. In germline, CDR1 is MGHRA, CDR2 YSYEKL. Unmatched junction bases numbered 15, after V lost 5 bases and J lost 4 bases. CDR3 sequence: CASSSKLAGVRSLETQYF. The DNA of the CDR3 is TGCGCCAGCAGCTCCAAACTAGCGGGAGTCAGATCGCTAGAGACCCAGTACTTC.

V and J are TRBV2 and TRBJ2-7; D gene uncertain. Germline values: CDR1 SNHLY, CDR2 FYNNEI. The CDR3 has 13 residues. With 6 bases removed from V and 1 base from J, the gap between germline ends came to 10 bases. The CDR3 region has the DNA TGTGCCAGCAGGTACAGTATATCCTACGAGCAGTACTTC. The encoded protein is CASRYSISYEQYF.

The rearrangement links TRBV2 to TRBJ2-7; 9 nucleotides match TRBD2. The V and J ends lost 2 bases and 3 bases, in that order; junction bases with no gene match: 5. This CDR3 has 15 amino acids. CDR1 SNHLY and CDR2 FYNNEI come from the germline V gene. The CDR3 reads CASSEWRGGNYEQYF. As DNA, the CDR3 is TGTGCCAGCAGTGAATGGCGGGGGGGAAACTACGAGCAGTACTTC.

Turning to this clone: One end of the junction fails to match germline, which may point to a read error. For the CDR3, the DNA is TGTGCCAGCAGTCCTTATGGGTCCTATGGCTACACCTTC. Translation: CASSPYGSYGYTF. V is TRBV10-3 and J is TRBJ1-2; D gene unclear. This CDR3 has 13 amino acids. Germline V gene data show CDR1 as ENHRY and CDR2 as SYGVKD.

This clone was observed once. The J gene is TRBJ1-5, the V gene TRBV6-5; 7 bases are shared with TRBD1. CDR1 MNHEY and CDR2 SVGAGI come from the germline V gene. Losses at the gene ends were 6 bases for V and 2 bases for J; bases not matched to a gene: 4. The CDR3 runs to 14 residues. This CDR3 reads CASSPDRGNQPQHF. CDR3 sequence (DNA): TGTGCCAGCAGCCCCGACAGGGGCAATCAGCCCCAGCATTTT.

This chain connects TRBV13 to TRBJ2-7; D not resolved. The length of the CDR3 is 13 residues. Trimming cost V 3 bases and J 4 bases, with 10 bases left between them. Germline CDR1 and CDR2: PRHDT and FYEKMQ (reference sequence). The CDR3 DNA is TGTGCCAGCAGCTTGAGTAGTATATACGAGCAGTACTTC. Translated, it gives CASSLSSIYEQYF.

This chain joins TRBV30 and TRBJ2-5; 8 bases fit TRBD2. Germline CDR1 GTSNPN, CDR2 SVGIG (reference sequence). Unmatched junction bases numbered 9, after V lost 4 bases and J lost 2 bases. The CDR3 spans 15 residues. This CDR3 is CAWTGGSGGQETQYF. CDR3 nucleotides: TGTGCCTGGACTGGCGGGAGCGGGGGACAAGAGACCCAGTACTTC.